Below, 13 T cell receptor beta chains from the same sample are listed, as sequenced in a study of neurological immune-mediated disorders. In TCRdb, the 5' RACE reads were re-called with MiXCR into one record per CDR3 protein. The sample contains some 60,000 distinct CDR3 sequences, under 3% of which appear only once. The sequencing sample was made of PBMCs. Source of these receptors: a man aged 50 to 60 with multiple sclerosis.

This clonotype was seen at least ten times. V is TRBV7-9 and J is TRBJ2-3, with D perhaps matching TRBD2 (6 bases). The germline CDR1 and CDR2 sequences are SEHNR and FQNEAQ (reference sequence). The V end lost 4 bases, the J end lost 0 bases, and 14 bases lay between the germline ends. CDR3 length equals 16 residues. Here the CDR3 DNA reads TGTGCCAGCAGCTCCAGAGGGAGGATTAGCACAGATACGCAGTATTTT. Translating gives CASSSRGRISTDTQYF.

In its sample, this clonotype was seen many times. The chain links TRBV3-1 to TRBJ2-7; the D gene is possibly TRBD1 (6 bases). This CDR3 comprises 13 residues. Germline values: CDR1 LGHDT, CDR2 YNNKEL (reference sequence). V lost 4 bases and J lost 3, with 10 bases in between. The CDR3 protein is CASSLGRGYEQYF. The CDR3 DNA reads TGTGCCAGCAGCCTCGGCAGGGGCTACGAGCAGTACTTC.

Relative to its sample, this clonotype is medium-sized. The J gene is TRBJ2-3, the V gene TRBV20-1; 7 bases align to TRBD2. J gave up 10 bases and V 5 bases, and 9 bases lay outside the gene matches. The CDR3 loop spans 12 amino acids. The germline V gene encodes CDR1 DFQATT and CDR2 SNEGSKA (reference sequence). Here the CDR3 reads CSAQDGLVAQYF. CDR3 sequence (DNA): TGCAGTGCTCAGGACGGACTAGTGGCGCAGTATTTT.

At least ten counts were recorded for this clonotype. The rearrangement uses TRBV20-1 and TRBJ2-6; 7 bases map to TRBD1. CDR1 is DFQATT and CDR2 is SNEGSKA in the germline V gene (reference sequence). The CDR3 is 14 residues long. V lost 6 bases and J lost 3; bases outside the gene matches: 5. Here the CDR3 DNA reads TGCAGTGCCAAAGGGGGCTTTGGGGCCAACGTCCTGACTTTC. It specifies CSAKGGFGANVLTF.

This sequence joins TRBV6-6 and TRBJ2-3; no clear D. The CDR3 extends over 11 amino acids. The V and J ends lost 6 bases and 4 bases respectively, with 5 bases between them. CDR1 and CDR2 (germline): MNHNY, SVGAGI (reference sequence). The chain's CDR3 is CASSRSDTQYF. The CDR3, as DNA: TGTGCCAGCAGCCGCTCAGATACGCAGTATTTT.

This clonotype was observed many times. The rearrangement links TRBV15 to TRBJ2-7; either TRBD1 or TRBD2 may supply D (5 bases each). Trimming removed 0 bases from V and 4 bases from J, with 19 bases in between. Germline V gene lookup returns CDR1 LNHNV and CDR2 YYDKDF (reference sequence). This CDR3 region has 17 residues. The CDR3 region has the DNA TGTGCCACCAGCAGAGACCCTCAGGGACCGCTAAAATACGAGCAGTACTTC. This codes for CATSRDPQGPLKYEQYF.

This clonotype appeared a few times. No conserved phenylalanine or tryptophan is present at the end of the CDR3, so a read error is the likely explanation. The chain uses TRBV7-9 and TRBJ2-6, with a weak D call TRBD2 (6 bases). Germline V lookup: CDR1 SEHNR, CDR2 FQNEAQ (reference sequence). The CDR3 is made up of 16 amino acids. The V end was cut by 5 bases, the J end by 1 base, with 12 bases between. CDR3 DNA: TGTGCCAGCAGCCCGCCTGGGGGGTCTGGGGCCAACGTCCTGACTAAC. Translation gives CASSPPGGSGANVLTN.

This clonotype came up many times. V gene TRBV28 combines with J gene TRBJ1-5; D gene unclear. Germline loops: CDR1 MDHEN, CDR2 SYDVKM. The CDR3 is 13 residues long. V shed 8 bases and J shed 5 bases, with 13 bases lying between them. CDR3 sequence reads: CASSTYRDQPQHF. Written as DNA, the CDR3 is TGTGCCAGCTCAACCTACAGAGATCAGCCCCAGCATTTT.

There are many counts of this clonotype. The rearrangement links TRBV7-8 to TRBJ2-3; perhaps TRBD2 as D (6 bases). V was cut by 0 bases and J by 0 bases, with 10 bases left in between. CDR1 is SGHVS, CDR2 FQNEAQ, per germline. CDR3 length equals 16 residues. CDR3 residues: CASSLARRGSTDTQYF. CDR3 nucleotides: TGTGCCAGCAGCTTAGCGAGGAGGGGAAGCACAGATACGCAGTATTTT.

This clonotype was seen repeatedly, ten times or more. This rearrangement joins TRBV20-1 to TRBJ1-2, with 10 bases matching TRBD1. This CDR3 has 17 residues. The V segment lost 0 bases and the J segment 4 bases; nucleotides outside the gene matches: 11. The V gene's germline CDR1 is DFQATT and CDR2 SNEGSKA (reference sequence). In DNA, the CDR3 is TGCAGTGCTAGAGATACGGGACAGGGGCCACTCCGCTATGGCTACACCTTC. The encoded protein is CSARDTGQGPLRYGYTF.

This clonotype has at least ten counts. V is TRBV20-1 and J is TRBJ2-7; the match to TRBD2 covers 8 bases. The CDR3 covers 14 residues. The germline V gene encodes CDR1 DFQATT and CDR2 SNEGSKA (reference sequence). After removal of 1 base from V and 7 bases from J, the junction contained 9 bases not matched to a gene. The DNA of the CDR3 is TGCAGTGCTAGAGTCAACGGGGGGGCGGGAGAGCAGTACTTC. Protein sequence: CSARVNGGAGEQYF.

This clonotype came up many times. The CDR3 sequence: CSVLWPGNTEAFF. The CDR3 DNA is TGCAGCGTTCTTTGGCCGGGGAACACTGAAGCTTTCTTT. V gene TRBV29-1 combines with J gene TRBJ1-1, with D hard to call. Germline loops: CDR1 SQVTM, CDR2 ANQGSEA. The CDR3 loop spans 13 amino acids. V was cut by 5 bases and J by 1 base, with 11 bases left in between.

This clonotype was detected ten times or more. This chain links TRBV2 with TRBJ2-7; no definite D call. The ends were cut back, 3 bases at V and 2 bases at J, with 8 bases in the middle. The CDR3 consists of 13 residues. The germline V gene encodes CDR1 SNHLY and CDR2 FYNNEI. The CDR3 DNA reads TGTGCCAGCAGTGATGGCAGTCCCTACGAGCAGTACTTC. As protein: CASSDGSPYEQYF.